This TCR beta chain was recovered during a study of lymphopenia after photon versus proton radiotherapy (dated by TCRdb to between 2019 and 2020). About the investigation overall: Photon and proton radiation therapy were compared by the study for their immunological effects in patients with gastrointestinal tumors who developed high-grade lymphopenia. A cohort of some 20 patients with gastrointestinal tumors who received either photon or proton therapy and subsequently developed lymphopenia was included. The goal of the study was to characterize the differences between the two radiation modalities in how they affect the immune system. The research as a whole found: The authors looked at the survival association only in patients who died, and they framed better survival with proton therapy as a possibility rather than a demonstrated result. Across the cohort, an inverse correlation was found between a larger post-nadir drop in TCR diversity and overall survival time among patients who died. Proton-treated patients stayed relatively stable during treatment, while photon-treated patients lost naive T cells and TCR diversity and gained effector/memory populations. Once the lymphocyte count had reached its nadir, the repertoires of photon-treated patients showed oligoclonal expansion, particularly of CD8+ Temra cells, and this expansion drove the decline in diversity.

With respect to this clone: Its antigen remains undetermined. Per-base quality was not reported, and no clone a single base away is much larger than it.

V and J are truncated by 5 bases and 4 bases respectively, leaving an intervening sequence of 17 bases. The CDR3 has 15 amino acids, counting the end cysteine and phenylalanine. The CDR3 DNA has 45 bases and is translated from base 1. The germline V gene (reference sequence) supplies CDR1 SEHNR and CDR2 FQNEAQ. Library prep was done by the immunoSEQ multiplex PCR assay. T cell repertoires were profiled by deep sequencing of rearranged TCR beta loci, alongside multiparametric flow cytometry. This immuneACCESS table, as held by TCRdb, lists in-frame sequences with V and J called but not all clones. Of the missing ones, under half trace to an unresolved V gene in checked studies; the others have no known cause. This sample is represented by 70,000 or so clones; approximately 90% of them were singletons. The top ten clonotypes cover around 2.2% of the sample.

The clonotype was recovered from a woman in her thirties or forties with cholangiocarcinoma. Sequenced here: peripheral blood, sampled from a patient treated with photon-based radiotherapy. The chain uses TRBV7-9 and TRBJ1-1; TRBD1 is a possible D gene, resting on 5 matching bases. Here is the DNA: TGTGCCAGCAGCCCGTCCTTTGGGGCGATCACTGAAGCTTTCTTT. Its translation reads: CASSPSFGAITEAFF.